The next 21 T cell receptor beta chains were all read from a single sample in a study of Tregs in tolerant kidney transplant recipients. Measured with immunoSEQ multiplex PCR; TCRdb has only the in-frame clones, and not every one. The sample carries over 50,000 clones, 70% to 90% recorded once. Sequences were derived from Tregs from blood, sampled before the transplant. These receptors were collected from a human donor who received a combined kidney and bone marrow transplant.

The genes are TRBV27 and TRBJ2-7; 12 bases are shared with TRBD2. Germline V gives CDR1 MNHEY, CDR2 SMNVEV (reference sequence). The V and J ends lost 8 bases and 3 bases, in that order; junction bases with no gene match: 8. The CDR3 has 15 residues. The CDR3 protein is CASQGLAGRYYEQYF. CDR3 sequence (DNA): TGTGCCAGCCAAGGACTAGCGGGGCGATACTACGAGCAGTACTTC.

The gene calls are TRBV7-9 and TRBJ2-3, with TRBD2 matching 11 bases. This CDR3 has 15 residues. Germline V gives CDR1 SEHNR, CDR2 FQNEAQ (reference sequence). The V and J ends lost 2 bases and 5 bases, in that order; junction bases with no gene match: 3. Written as DNA, the CDR3 is TGTGCCAGCAGCTTATCTAGCGGGGGGAGAGATACGCAGTATTTT. Translated, it gives CASSLSSGGRDTQYF.

The chain employs TRBV13 and TRBJ2-3; 10 bases align to TRBD2. Trimming cost V 5 bases and J 3 bases; bases outside gene matches: 2. Germline assignment: CDR1 PRHDT and CDR2 FYEKMQ (reference sequence). The CDR3 totals 14 residues. The CDR3 sequence is CASSPAGGTDTQYF. The CDR3 nucleotides are TGTGCCAGCAGCCCAGCGGGGGGGACAGATACGCAGTATTTT.

This chain connects TRBV7-2 to TRBJ2-1; D gene ambiguous. Trimming took 2 bases from V and 2 from J, leaving 13 bases between them. Germline loops: CDR1 SGHTA, CDR2 FQGNSA. This CDR3 is built from 16 residues. The CDR3, as DNA: TGTGCCAGCAGCTTAACCCGGAACGCCCCCTACAATGAGCAGTTCTTC. Translation gives CASSLTRNAPYNEQFF. Full variable domain (rest looked up from reference TRBV7-2 and TRBJ2-1): GAGVSQSPSNKVTEKGKDVELRCDPISGHTALYWYRQSLGQGLEFLIYFQGNSAPDKSGLPSDRFSAERTGGSVSTLTIQRTQQEDSAVYLCASSLTRNAPYNEQFFGPGTRLTVL.

This clone was recorded a few times. The chain couples TRBV5-1 to TRBJ1-1; the D gene is possibly TRBD1 (5 bases). The V and J ends lost 4 bases and 7 bases respectively, with 17 bases between them. The CDR3 has 14 amino acids. From germline, CDR1 is SGHRS and CDR2 YFSETQ. The DNA of the CDR3 is TGCGCCAGCAGCCGTGGGACGATGCACAGTGAAGCTTTCTTT. As protein: CASSRGTMHSEAFF.

The chain links TRBV14 to TRBJ2-3; D unresolved. The CDR3 is 13 residues long. The V gene's germline CDR1 is SGHDN and CDR2 FVKESK. V dropped 0 bases and J dropped 6 bases, with 7 bases sitting between them. For the CDR3, the DNA is TGTGCCAGCAGCCAAGATCTTTCGGATACGCAGTATTTT. Translated, it gives CASSQDLSDTQYF.

The chain combines TRBV19 with TRBJ2-3; possible D gene TRBD2, 5 bases. Germline V lookup: CDR1 LNHDA, CDR2 SQIVND (reference sequence). The CDR3 totals 14 residues. Trimming took 3 bases from V and 2 from J, leaving 9 bases between them. CDR3 sequence: CASSMQRLTDTQYF. CDR3 coding DNA: TGTGCCAGTAGTATGCAGCGGCTCACAGATACGCAGTATTTT.

The chain joins TRBV5-1 to TRBJ2-5, with D perhaps matching TRBD2 (5 bases). The J call may be faulty, since TRBJ2-7 better matches the DNA end. The CDR3 has 13 amino acids. Germline-derived CDR1 and CDR2 are SGHRS and YFSETQ. Written as DNA, the CDR3 is TGCGCCAGCAGCTATCGGGGTCCCTACGAGCAGTACTTC. This gives the protein CASSYRGPYEQYF.

The V call is TRBV23-1, the J call TRBJ1-1; a possible D gene is TRBD1 (6 bases). TRBV23-1 is treated as an ORF (open reading frame) with a function not yet certain. The V and J ends lost 0 bases and 5 bases respectively, with 22 bases between them. The length of the CDR3 is 18 residues. The DNA of the CDR3 is TGCGCCAGCAGTCAATCGGTGGGGATCGGGGGCGGTGGGACTGAAGCTTTCTTT. Translation gives CASSQSVGIGGGGTEAFF.

The CDR3 coding sequence is TGTGCCAGCAGTTATTACGCCGGGACAGCTAATGAAAAACTGTTTTTT. Protein sequence: CASSYYAGTANEKLFF. This chain links TRBV28 with TRBJ1-4; TRBD1 matches 7 bases. The CDR3 spans 16 residues. Trimming removed 4 bases from V and 3 bases from J; junction bases left unmatched: 8. Per germline, CDR1 MDHEN and CDR2 SYDVKM.

The chain recombines TRBV18 with TRBJ2-7, with D perhaps being TRBD1 or TRBD2 (5 bases each). The CDR3 has 12 residues. Germline CDR1 is KGHSH and CDR2 is LQKENI. Trimming left V 2 bases short and J 3 bases short, with 5 bases between. CDR3 in amino acids: CASSPGGYEQYF. The CDR3 nucleotides are TGTGCCAGCTCACCAGGGGGCTACGAGCAGTACTTC.

V usage is TRBV19 and J usage is TRBJ2-1; 10 positions agree with TRBD2. Losses at the gene ends were 1 base for V and 7 bases for J; bases not matched to a gene: 4. Germline loops: CDR1 LNHDA, CDR2 SQIVND (reference sequence). The CDR3 covers 15 residues. The CDR3: CASSIAGLAHNEQFF. The CDR3 DNA is TGTGCCAGTAGTATAGCGGGACTAGCGCATAATGAGCAGTTCTTC.

This clone was observed a handful of times. V usage is TRBV14 and J usage is TRBJ2-5, with 7 nucleotides matching TRBD2. Germline-derived CDR1 and CDR2 are SGHDN and FVKESK. This CDR3 is built from 16 residues. J gave up 2 bases and V 1 base, and 7 bases lay outside the gene matches. The CDR3 spells CASSQVRWGGQETQYF. DNA for the CDR3: TGTGCCAGCAGCCAAGTTCGCTGGGGGGGTCAAGAGACCCAGTACTTC. The full variable domain, with the rest looked up from reference TRBV14 and TRBJ2-5, is EAGVTQFPSHSVIEKGQTVTLRCDPISGHDNLYWYRRVMGKEIKFLLHFVKESKQDESGMPNNRFLAERTGGTYSTLKVQPAELEDSGVYFCASSQVRWGGQETQYFGPGTRLLVL.

V and J are TRBV2 and TRBJ2-1; weak D call: TRBD1 (5 bases). Germline CDR1 and CDR2: SNHLY and FYNNEI. V lost 8 bases and J lost 9, with 11 bases in between. CDR3 size: 11 residues. CDR3 bases: TGTGCCAGCCTCGAAGGGGCTGAGCAGTTCTTC. It codes for CASLEGAEQFF. The variable domain in full, with the rest retrieved from reference TRBV2 and TRBJ2-1, is EPEVTQTPSHQVTQMGQEVILRCVPISNHLYFYWYRQILGQKVEFLVSFYNNEISEKSEIFDDQFSVERPDGSNFTLKIRSTKLEDSAMYFCASLEGAEQFFGPGTRLTVL.

This clone was seen only once. V gene TRBV5-4 combines with J gene TRBJ2-4, with 9 bases that match TRBD2. The CDR3 has 16 residues. CDR1 is SGHNT and CDR2 is YYREEE in the germline V gene (reference sequence). The V and J ends lost 4 bases and 2 bases, in that order; junction bases with no gene match: 7. The CDR3 spells CASSLPAGGSKNIQYF. The DNA for the CDR3 is TGTGCCAGCAGCCTGCCAGCGGGGGGATCCAAAAACATTCAGTACTTC.

This chain uses TRBV2 with TRBJ2-7, with 10 bases fitting TRBD2. CDR1 is SNHLY, CDR2 FYNNEI, per germline. This CDR3 is 15 amino acids long. After removal of 6 bases from V and 2 bases from J, the junction contained 7 bases not matched to a gene. CDR3 region: CASRRDLAGAYEQYF. In DNA form, the CDR3 reads TGTGCCAGCAGGAGGGACCTAGCGGGAGCCTACGAGCAGTACTTC.

Comments on this clone: At one end, the junction sequence differs from germline, possibly due to a read error. CDR3 nucleotide sequence: TGTGCCAGCAGCTTGGCCGGACAGAATACGCAGTATTTT. Translated: CASSLAGQNTQYF. V is TRBV5-1 and J is TRBJ2-3; a possible D gene is TRBD1 (6 bases). The CDR3 totals 13 residues. Germline V gene data show CDR1 as SGHRS and CDR2 as YFSETQ.

In this sample, this clone turned up once. This sequence joins TRBV18 and TRBJ1-3, with D uncertain. From germline, CDR1 is KGHSH and CDR2 LQKENI. The CDR3 is 13 amino acids. Between the trimmed V and J ends, which lost 0 bases and 7 bases, there was a span of 7 bases. CDR3 coding DNA: TGTGCCAGCTCACCACCAGTCAGGAACACCATATATTTT. Its translation: CASSPPVRNTIYF.

The V gene is TRBV6-6, the J gene TRBJ2-1; 11 positions match TRBD2. This CDR3 region has 15 residues. With V trimmed by 5 bases and J by 3 bases, 3 bases remained unmatched. Germline CDR1 is MNHNY and CDR2 is SVGAGI (reference sequence). CDR3 in DNA: TGTGCCAGCAGTCGAACTAGCGGGAGCTACAATGAGCAGTTCTTC. It encodes CASSRTSGSYNEQFF.

This clone was picked up a small number of times. Other DNA sequences within the sample encode an identical CDR3. The gene calls are TRBV2 and TRBJ2-2; 8 bases map to TRBD2. The CDR3 totals 15 residues. In germline, CDR1 is SNHLY, CDR2 FYNNEI. The V and J ends lost 7 bases and 1 base, in that order; junction bases with no gene match: 5. The CDR3 here is CASNGGGRNTGELFF. DNA of the CDR3: TGTGCCAGCAACGGGGGGGGGCGGAACACCGGGGAGCTGTTTTTT.

V and J are TRBV25-1 and TRBJ2-1; 12 bases agree with TRBD1. The V and J ends lost 4 bases and 3 bases, in that order; junction bases with no gene match: 7. The CDR3 is 17 amino acids. Germline values: CDR1 MGHDK, CDR2 SYGVNS. CDR3: CASSGRDRGPGYNEQFF. CDR3 nucleotide sequence: TGTGCCAGCAGTGGCCGGGACAGGGGGCCAGGCTACAATGAGCAGTTCTTC.